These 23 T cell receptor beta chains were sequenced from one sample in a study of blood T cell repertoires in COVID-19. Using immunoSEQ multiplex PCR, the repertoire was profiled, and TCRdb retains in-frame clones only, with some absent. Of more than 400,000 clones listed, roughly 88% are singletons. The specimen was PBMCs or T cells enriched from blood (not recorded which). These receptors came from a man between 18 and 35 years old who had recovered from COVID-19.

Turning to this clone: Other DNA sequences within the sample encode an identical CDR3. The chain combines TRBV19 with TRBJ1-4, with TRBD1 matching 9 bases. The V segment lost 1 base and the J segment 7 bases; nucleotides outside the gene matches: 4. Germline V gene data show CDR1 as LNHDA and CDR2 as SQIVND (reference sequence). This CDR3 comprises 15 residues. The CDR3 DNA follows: TGTGCCAGTAGTATAGGTGGGACAGGGAGTGAAAAACTGTTTTTT. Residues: CASSIGGTGSEKLFF.

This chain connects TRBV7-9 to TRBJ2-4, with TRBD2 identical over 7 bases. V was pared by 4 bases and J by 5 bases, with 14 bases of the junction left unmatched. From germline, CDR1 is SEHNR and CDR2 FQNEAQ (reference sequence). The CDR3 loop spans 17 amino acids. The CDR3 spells CASSSRREGQHQNIQYF. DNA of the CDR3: TGTGCCAGCAGCTCAAGGAGGGAGGGCCAGCATCAAAACATTCAGTACTTC.

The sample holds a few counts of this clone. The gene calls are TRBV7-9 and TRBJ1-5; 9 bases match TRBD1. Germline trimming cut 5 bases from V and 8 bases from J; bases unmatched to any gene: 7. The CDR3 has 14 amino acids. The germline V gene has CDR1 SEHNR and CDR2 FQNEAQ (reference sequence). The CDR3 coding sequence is TGTGCCAGCAGCGACAACAGGGGGCTTGAGCCCCAGCATTTT. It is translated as CASSDNRGLEPQHF. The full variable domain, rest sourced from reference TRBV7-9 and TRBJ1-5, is DTGVSQNPRHKITKRGQNVTFRCDPISEHNRLYWYRQTLGQGPEFLTYFQNEAQLEKSRLLSDRFSAERPKGSFSTLEIQRTEQGDSAMYLCASSDNRGLEPQHFGDGTRLSIL.

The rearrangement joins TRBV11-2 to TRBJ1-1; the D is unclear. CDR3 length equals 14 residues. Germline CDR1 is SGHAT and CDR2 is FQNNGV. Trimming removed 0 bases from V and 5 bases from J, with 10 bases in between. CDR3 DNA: TGTGCCAGCAGCTTAGATCGATGGAGAACTGAAGCTTTCTTT. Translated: CASSLDRWRTEAFF. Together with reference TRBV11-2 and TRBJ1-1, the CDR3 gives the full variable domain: EAGVAQSPRYKIIEKRQSVAFWCNPISGHATLYWYQQILGQGPKLLIQFQNNGVVDDSQLPKDRFSAERLKGVDSTLKIQPAKLEDSAVYLCASSLDRWRTEAFFGQGTRLTVV.

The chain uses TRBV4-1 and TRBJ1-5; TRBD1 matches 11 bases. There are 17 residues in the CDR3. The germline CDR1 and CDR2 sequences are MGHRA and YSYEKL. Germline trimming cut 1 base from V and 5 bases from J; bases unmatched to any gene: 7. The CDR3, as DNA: TGCGCCAGCAGCCAAGTTGGCTCGGGACAGGGGGATCAGCCCCAGCATTTT. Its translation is CASSQVGSGQGDQPQHF.

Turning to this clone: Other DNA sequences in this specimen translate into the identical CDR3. The CDR3 DNA reads TGTGCCTGGTCGTTAGGGGGCAATCAGCCCCAGCATTTT. It codes for CAWSLGGNQPQHF. V usage is TRBV30 and J usage is TRBJ1-5; TRBD1 is a possible D gene (5 bases). Germline V gene lookup returns CDR1 GTSNPN and CDR2 SVGIG (reference sequence). The CDR3 loop spans 13 amino acids. V was cut by 5 bases and J by 2 bases, with 10 bases left in between.

CDR3 bases: TGTGCCAGCAGTTTTCAGGGGGGCACTGAAGCTTTCTTT. This translates into CASSFQGGTEAFF. The chain recombines TRBV2 with TRBJ1-1; TRBD1 matches 7 bases. In germline, CDR1 is SNHLY, CDR2 FYNNEI. The CDR3 length is 13 residues. The ends lost 5 bases at V and 4 bases at J; junction bases unmatched: 4.

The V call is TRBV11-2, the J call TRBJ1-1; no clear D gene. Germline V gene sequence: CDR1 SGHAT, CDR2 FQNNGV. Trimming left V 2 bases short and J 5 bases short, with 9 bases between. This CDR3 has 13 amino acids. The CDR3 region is CASSLQFQTEAFF. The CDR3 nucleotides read TGTGCCAGCAGCTTACAATTTCAGACTGAAGCTTTCTTT.

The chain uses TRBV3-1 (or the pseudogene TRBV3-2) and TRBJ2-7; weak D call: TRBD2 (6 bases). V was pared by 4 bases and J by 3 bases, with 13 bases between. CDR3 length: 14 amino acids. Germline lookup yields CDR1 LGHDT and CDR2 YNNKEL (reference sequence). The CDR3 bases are TGTGCCAGCAGCCTGGGGGGAGGCAGCTACGAGCAGTACTTC. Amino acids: CASSLGGGSYEQYF.

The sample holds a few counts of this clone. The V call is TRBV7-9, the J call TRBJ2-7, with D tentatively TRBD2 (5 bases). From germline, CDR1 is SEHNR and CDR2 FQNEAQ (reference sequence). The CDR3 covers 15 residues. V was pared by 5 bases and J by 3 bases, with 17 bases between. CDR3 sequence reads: CASSPKTGSFYEQYF. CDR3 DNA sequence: TGTGCCAGCAGCCCTAAGACTGGGAGTTTCTACGAGCAGTACTTC.

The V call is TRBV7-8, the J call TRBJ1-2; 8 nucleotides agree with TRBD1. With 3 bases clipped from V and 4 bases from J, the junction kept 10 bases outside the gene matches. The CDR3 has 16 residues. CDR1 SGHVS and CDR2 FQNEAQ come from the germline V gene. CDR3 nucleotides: TGTGCCAGCAGCTTGGATTCAGGGGGCGCGATCTATGGCTACACCTTC. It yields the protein CASSLDSGGAIYGYTF.

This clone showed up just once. The CDR3, as DNA: TGTGCCAGCAGTCCCCTAACTGGGGCCAACGTCCTGACTTTC. Protein product: CASSPLTGANVLTF. V usage is TRBV27 and J usage is TRBJ2-6; no reliable D call. Germline assignment: CDR1 MNHEY and CDR2 SMNVEV (reference sequence). Trimming shortened V by 5 bases and J by 2 bases, and 7 bases separated the two germline ends. The CDR3 is made up of 14 amino acids.

This CDR3 is CASSQVAGGRFTGELFF. In DNA form, the CDR3 reads TGTGCCAGCTCCCAGGTTGCGGGCGGACGCTTCACCGGGGAGCTGTTTTTT. The rearrangement uses TRBV7-2 and TRBJ2-2; D may be TRBD2 (5 bases). From germline, CDR1 is SGHTA and CDR2 FQGNSA. The CDR3 consists of 17 residues. V lost 8 bases to trimming and J lost 4 bases, with 23 bases between them.

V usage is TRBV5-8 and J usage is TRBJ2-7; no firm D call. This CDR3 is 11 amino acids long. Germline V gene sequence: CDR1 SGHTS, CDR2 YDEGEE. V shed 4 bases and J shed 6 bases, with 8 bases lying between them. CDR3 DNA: TGTGCCAGCAGCCGGCGCGGCGAGCAGTACTTC. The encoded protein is CASSRRGEQYF.

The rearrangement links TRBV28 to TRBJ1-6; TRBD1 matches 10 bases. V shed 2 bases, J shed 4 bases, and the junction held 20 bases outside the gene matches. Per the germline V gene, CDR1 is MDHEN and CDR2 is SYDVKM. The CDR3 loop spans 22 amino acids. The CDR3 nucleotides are TGTGCCAGCAGTTTAAATCACTGGGGGGGACAGGGGAAGTCTGAATATAATTCACCCCTCCACTTT. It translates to CASSLNHWGGQGKSEYNSPLHF.

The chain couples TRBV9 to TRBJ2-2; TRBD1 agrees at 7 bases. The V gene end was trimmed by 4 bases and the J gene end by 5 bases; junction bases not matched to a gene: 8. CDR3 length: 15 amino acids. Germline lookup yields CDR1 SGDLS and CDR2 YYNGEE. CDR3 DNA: TGTGCCAGCAGCCTGGGACAGTCTATTACCGGGGAGCTGTTTTTT. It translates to CASSLGQSITGELFF. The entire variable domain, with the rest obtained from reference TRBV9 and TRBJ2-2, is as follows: DSGVTQTPKHLITATGQRVTLRCSPRSGDLSVYWYQQSLDQGLQFLIQYYNGEERAKGNILERFSAQQFPDLHSELNLSSLELGDSALYFCASSLGQSITGELFFGEGSRLTVL.

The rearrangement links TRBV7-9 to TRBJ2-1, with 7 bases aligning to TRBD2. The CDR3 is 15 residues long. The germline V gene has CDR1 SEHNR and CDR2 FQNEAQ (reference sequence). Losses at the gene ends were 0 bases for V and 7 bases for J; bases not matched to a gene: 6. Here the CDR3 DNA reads TGTGCCAGCAGCTTAGCTGGCGGGAGTGTAAATGAGCAGTTCTTC. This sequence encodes CASSLAGGSVNEQFF.

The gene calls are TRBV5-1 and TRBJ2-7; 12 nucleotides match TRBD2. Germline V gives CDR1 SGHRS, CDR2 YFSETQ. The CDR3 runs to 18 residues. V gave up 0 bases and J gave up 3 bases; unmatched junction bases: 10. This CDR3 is CASSLVASGRARLYEQYF. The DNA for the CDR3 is TGCGCCAGCAGCTTGGTCGCTAGCGGGAGGGCTCGGCTCTACGAGCAGTACTTC.

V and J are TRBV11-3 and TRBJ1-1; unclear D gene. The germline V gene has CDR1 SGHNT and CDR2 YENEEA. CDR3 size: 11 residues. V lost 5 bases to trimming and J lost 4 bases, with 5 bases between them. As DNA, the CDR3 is TGTGCCAGCAGCCTCTCCACTGAAGCTTTCTTT. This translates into CASSLSTEAFF.

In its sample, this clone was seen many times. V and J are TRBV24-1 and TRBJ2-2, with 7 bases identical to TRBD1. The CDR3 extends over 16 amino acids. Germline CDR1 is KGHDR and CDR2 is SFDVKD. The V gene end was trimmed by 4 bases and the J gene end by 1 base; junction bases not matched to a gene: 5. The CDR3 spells CATSETWTGNTGELFF. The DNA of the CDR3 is TGTGCCACCAGTGAGACTTGGACAGGGAACACCGGGGAGCTGTTTTTT.

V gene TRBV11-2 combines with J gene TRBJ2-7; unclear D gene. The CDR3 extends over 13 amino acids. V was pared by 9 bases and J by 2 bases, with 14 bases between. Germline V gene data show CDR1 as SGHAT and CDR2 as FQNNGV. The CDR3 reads CASVGTRTYEQYF. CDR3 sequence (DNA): TGTGCCAGTGTCGGTACGAGGACCTACGAGCAGTACTTC.

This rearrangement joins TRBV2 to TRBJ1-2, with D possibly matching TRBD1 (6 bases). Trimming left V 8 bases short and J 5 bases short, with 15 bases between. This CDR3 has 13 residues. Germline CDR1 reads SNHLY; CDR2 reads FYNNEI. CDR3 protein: CASSRDNRYGYTF. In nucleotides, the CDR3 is TGTGCCAGCTCTAGGGACAATAGGTATGGCTACACCTTC. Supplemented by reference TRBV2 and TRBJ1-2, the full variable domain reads EPEVTQTPSHQVTQMGQEVILRCVPISNHLYFYWYRQILGQKVEFLVSFYNNEISEKSEIFDDQFSVERPDGSNFTLKIRSTKLEDSAMYFCASSRDNRYGYTFGSGTRLTVV.

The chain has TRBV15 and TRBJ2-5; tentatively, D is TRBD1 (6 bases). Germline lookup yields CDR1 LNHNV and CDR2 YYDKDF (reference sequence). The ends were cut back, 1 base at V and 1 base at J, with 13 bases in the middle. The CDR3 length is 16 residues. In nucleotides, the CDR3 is TGTGCCACCAGCAGAGTACAGGGAAGATTCCAAGAGACCCAGTACTTC. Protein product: CATSRVQGRFQETQYF.